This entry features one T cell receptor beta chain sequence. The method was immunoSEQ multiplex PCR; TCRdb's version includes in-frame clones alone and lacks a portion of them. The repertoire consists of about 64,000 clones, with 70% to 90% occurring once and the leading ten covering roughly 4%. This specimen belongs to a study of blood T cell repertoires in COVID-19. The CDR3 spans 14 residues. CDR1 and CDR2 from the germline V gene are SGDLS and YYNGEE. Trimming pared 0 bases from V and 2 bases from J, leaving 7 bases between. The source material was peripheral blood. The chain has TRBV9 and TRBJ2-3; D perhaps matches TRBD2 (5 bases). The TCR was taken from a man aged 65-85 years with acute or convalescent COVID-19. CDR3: CASSVGTFTDTQYF. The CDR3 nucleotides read TGTGCCAGCAGCGTAGGGACTTTCACAGATACGCAGTATTTT.